The clone carrying this T cell receptor (beta chain) was picked up many times. The CDR3 sequence is 18 residues long. Trimming removed 4 bases at V and 5 bases at J, with 24 bases between. From germline, CDR1 is SGDLS and CDR2 YYNGEE. These data are taken from a study of T cells in Graves' hyperthyroidism and ophthalmopathy. Researchers took RNA transcripts and amplified the TCR beta CDR3 regions from them. HTBI primers drove first-round RT-PCR of the TCR CDR3. In TCRdb, the multiplex PCR reads were re-called with MiXCR into one record per CDR3 protein. In the table there are some 500,000 distinct CDR3 sequences, approximately 25% of which are singletons.

Sequences were obtained from blood. The origin of this receptor is a woman aged 25 to 39 with Graves' ophthalmopathy. This chain joins TRBV9 and TRBJ2-2; the D gene could be TRBD1 or TRBD2 (5 bases each). CDR3 bases: TGTGCCAGCAGCACAGATGCTTACGGGGCAAGAGGGACCGGGGAGCTGTTTTTT. This codes for CASSTDAYGARGTGELFF.